One T cell receptor beta chain is described in this entry. The antigen remains unidentified. Antigen-specific CD4+ T cells were expanded (with viral peptide pools) by the ViraFEST assay ahead of sequencing. At the end of about 9 days of culture, CD4+ T cells were isolated. Among the vaccine recipients, none had a prior SARS-CoV-2 infection, and nucleocapsid antibodies were negative. It was on days 3 and 7 that half the medium was replaced with IL-2 medium. This record belongs to a study of vaccination effects on CD4 cells after COVID-19. Assay used: immunoSEQ multiplex PCR; TCRdb lists only in-frame clones, some missing. The data show 20,000 or so clones, with about three quarters seen just once and 10% to 15% held by the top ten. The clonotype comes from a human donor who received a COVID-19 vaccine. Source: CD4+ T cells from PBMCs cultured with HCoV-229E spike peptides, taken before COVID-19 vaccination.

The DNA of the CDR3 is TGTGCCAGCAGTCGGACACTAAGCACAGATACGCAGTATTTT. The encoded protein is CASSRTLSTDTQYF. The V and J genes are TRBV6-5 and TRBJ2-3; D may be TRBD1 (5 bases). The germline CDR1 and CDR2 sequences are MNHEY and SVGAGI. The CDR3 loop spans 14 amino acids. Trimming took off 5 bases at V and 0 bases at J, with 9 bases between the two ends.